This T cell receptor beta chain was obtained from a study of blood T cell repertoires in COVID-19. Measured with immunoSEQ multiplex PCR; TCRdb has only the in-frame clones, and not every one. The sample has about 60,000 clones, 84% seen once. This clone was seen just once. The CDR3 runs to 16 residues. Germline CDR1 and CDR2: MNHEY and SVGAGI. V gave up 1 base and J gave up 2 bases; unmatched junction bases: 7. The sample comprised peripheral blood. The chain links TRBV6-5 to TRBJ1-2, with 7 nucleotides matching TRBD1. The sequence was obtained from a man between 60 and 75 years old with COVID-19, enrolled during active disease. CDR3 loop: CASSYWGQSINYGYTF. The CDR3 DNA follows: TGTGCCAGCAGTTACTGGGGACAGAGTATAAACTATGGCTACACCTTC.